The rows below give T cell receptor beta chains drawn from one sample of a study of cytomegalovirus exposure and HLA in healthy donors. Produced via immunoSEQ multiplex PCR; TCRdb's table is partial and in-frame only. The sample yields about 130,000 clones, 79% seen once. The sample comprised PBMCs. All receptors derive from a male donor in good health and CMV-seronegative. The conserved cysteine and the conserved F or W are not part of the CDR3 here. D genes are given only for firm matches. Clone sizes are given selectively: once, few, many, or a class where the clone is expanded.

V: TRBV5-1; size: .; D: .; CDR3: ASSFGQINSPLH
V: TRBV19; size: .; D: .; CDR3: ASSIGPGGHYEQY
V: TRBV19; size: .; D: TRBD1; CDR3: ASSIVHRGKGNSPLH
V: TRBV18; size: .; D: TRBD1; CDR3: ASSPQGALDTEAF
V: TRBV21-1; size: .; D: .; CDR3: ASSIGTSGVSGYEQY
V: TRBV19; size: .; D: TRBD2; CDR3: ASSITDGGNEQF
V: TRBV4-2; size: few; D: TRBD1; CDR3: ASSQIGTAQGEYGYT
V: TRBV6-1; size: once; D: .; CDR3: ATLPRTASTDTQY
V: TRBV6-1; size: .; D: .; CDR3: ASSPGDGANVLT
V: TRBV6-6; size: .; D: TRBD2; CDR3: ASSYSGSGGGDEQF
V: TRBV7-2; size: .; D: TRBD2; CDR3: ASSFLTGGPDTQY
V: TRBV5-6; size: few; D: TRBD1; CDR3: ASSSPGQGRDTQY
V: TRBV29-1; size: .; D: .; CDR3: SVDQYNEQF
V: TRBV7-2; size: .; D: .; CDR3: ASALAATNYGYT
V: TRBV5-1; size: .; D: .; CDR3: ASSSGSGNYGYT
V: TRBV28; size: .; D: TRBD1; CDR3: ASRLTGPEKLF
V: TRBV28; size: .; D: .; CDR3: ASLPGTTQETQY
V: TRBV9; size: .; D: .; CDR3: ASSVRGSSSYNSPLH
V: TRBV11-3; size: .; D: .; CDR3: ASSPSGAYGYT
V: TRBV7-2; size: .; D: .; CDR3: ASSLVGGDQPQH
V: TRBV30; size: .; D: TRBD1; CDR3: AWGDRGTPLH
V: TRBV7-9; size: .; D: .; CDR3: ASSLQITGELF
V: TRBV19; size: .; D: .; CDR3: ASSRPGVIGNTIY
V: TRBV7-9; size: .; D: .; CDR3: ASRPPGGTDTQY
V: TRBV14; size: .; D: TRBD2; CDR3: ASSQERTAGGYNEQF
V: TRBV19; size: few; D: .; CDR3: ATGDSYEQY
V: TRBV5-1; size: .; D: .; CDR3: ASRGGPRGDTQY
V: TRBV18; size: .; D: TRBD1; CDR3: ASSPDRVGYT
V: TRBV7-6; size: once; D: TRBD2; CDR3: ASREGGNYEQY
V: TRBV7-2; size: .; D: .; CDR3: ASSLVGNVEQY
V: TRBV7-8; size: .; D: TRBD1; CDR3: ASSLVDRLGIVADEKLF
V: TRBV7-6; size: .; D: .; CDR3: ASSLEAEDSGNTIY
V: TRBV27; size: few; D: .; CDR3: ASSAGGAEAF
V: TRBV16; size: .; D: .; CDR3: ASSQPGGLRLSETQY
V: TRBV7-4; size: .; D: .; CDR3: ASSLGTRGQSSYNSPLH
V: TRBV6-1; size: .; D: TRBD2; CDR3: ASRQLAGGPDTQY
V: TRBV7-2; size: .; D: .; CDR3: ASSLGRNSPLH
V: TRBV2; size: once; D: .; CDR3: ASRVDSDIQY